Below are 3 T cell receptor beta chains sequenced from a single sample in a study of cytomegalovirus exposure and HLA in healthy donors. The PCR made use of 60 Vbeta and 13 Jbeta primers. Assay: immunoSEQ multiplex PCR; the TCRdb copy retains only in-frame clones and omits some. The data hold some 90,000 clones, with approximately 80% observed a single time. Sequenced input: PBMCs. These receptors all come from a woman between 70 and 85 years old in good health and CMV-seropositive.

CDR3 nucleotide sequence: TGTGCCAGCAGCTTACCGGGAGTCAACAATGAGCAGTTCTTC. Encoded protein: CASSLPGVNNEQFF. The rearrangement links TRBV11-3 to TRBJ2-1, with D possibly being TRBD2 (6 bases). Germline CDR1 is SGHNT and CDR2 is YENEEA. The ends were cut back, 2 bases at V and 5 bases at J, with 10 bases in the middle. This CDR3 comprises 14 residues.

The chain is built from TRBV28 and TRBJ2-1, with 10 bases matching TRBD2. This CDR3 comprises 14 residues. V gave up 0 bases and J gave up 12 bases; unmatched junction bases: 5. Germline loops: CDR1 MDHEN, CDR2 SYDVKM. CDR3 sequence: CASSLWLAGVGQFF. CDR3 bases: TGTGCCAGCAGTTTATGGCTAGCGGGAGTCGGGCAGTTCTTC.

This chain uses TRBV6-1 with TRBJ1-2; possibly TRBD1 for D (6 bases). The V gene lost 7 bases and the J gene lost 3 bases, with 12 bases spanning the gap. The CDR3 totals 13 residues. The germline CDR1 and CDR2 sequences are MNHNS and SASEGT. The CDR3 loop is CASKPGVHYGYTF. The DNA for the CDR3 is TGTGCCAGCAAGCCAGGGGTTCACTATGGCTACACCTTC.